This passage covers 5 T cell receptor beta chains from one sample sequenced in a study of STAT3 mutations in large granular lymphocyte leukemia. General study results and limits: Every T-LGLL patient had at least one immunodominant TCRbeta clonotype.

Which antigens these TCRs recognize remains unknown. Sequencing used immunoSEQ multiplex PCR; TCRdb keeps in-frame clones, though not all of them. The profile shows about 42,000 clones, about 81% of them singletons. Sequencing used PBMCs. These TCRs come from a human donor with T large granular lymphocyte leukemia. Some clones in this sample may be carry-over from other donors' samples.

The chain carries TRBV9 and TRBJ2-7; 11 bases match TRBD1. The CDR3 covers 16 residues. Per germline, CDR1 SGDLS and CDR2 YYNGEE. V was clipped by 4 bases and J by 5 bases; unmatched bases: 11. CDR3 amino acids: CASSLRGDRGTNEQYF. CDR3 DNA sequence: TGTGCCAGCAGCCTTAGAGGGGACAGGGGGACGAACGAGCAGTACTTC.

V gene TRBV28 combines with J gene TRBJ1-2; 10 positions agree with TRBD1. The CDR3 consists of 14 residues. Germline trimming cut 4 bases from V and 7 bases from J; bases unmatched to any gene: 6. CDR1 and CDR2 from the germline V gene are MDHEN and SYDVKM. Here the CDR3 reads CASSSGTGVTGYTF. In DNA, the CDR3 is TGTGCCAGCAGTTCCGGGACAGGGGTAACTGGCTACACCTTC.

The chain couples TRBV29-1 to TRBJ1-2; D ambiguous. The CDR3 sequence is 13 residues long. Germline-derived CDR1 and CDR2 are SQVTM and ANQGSEA. Trimming removed 3 bases from V and 3 bases from J, with 11 bases in between. The DNA for the CDR3 is TGCAGCGTTGATAGAATGGACTACTATGGCTACACCTTC. Residues: CSVDRMDYYGYTF.

The chain carries TRBV11-2 and TRBJ1-1; the D gene is possibly TRBD1 (5 bases). The V end lost 6 bases, the J end lost 5 bases, and 10 bases lay between the germline ends. The CDR3 is 12 residues long. Germline CDR1 is SGHAT and CDR2 is FQNNGV. CDR3 bases: TGTGCCAGCAGTCTACAGGTTACTGAAGCTTTCTTT. Translation: CASSLQVTEAFF.

This chain connects TRBV6-6 to TRBJ1-1; TRBD1 matches at 7 bases. Germline CDR1 MNHNY, CDR2 SVGAGI (reference sequence). Trimming took 5 bases from V and 4 from J; bases not matched to a gene: 4. The CDR3 runs 13 residues. CDR3 loop: CASSLQGVTEAFF. The CDR3 coding sequence is TGTGCCAGCAGTCTCCAGGGGGTCACTGAAGCTTTCTTT.